Sequencing of this T cell receptor (beta chain) was carried out in a study of blood T cell repertoires in COVID-19. Study background: Sites across the United States, Italy and Spain contributed samples from acute and convalescent COVID-19.

Libraries were prepared by immunoSEQ multiplex PCR; TCRdb keeps only in-frame clonotypes and omits some of them. The sample has more than 9,500 clones; 72% are singletons. The germline gives CDR1 LNHNV, CDR2 YYDKDF (reference sequence). The CDR3 contains 15 residues. V lost 3 bases and J lost 5; bases outside the gene matches: 4. This clone has just one count. The sequence was obtained from a man aged 60-69 years with COVID-19, enrolled during active disease. The sample consisted of peripheral blood. The rearrangement uses TRBV15 and TRBJ2-2; 9 nucleotides align to TRBD1. DNA for the CDR3: TGTGCCACCAGCAGGGACAGGGGAAAAACCGGGGAGCTGTTTTTT. Amino acids: CATSRDRGKTGELFF. Full variable domain (remainder filled in from reference TRBV15 and TRBJ2-2): DAMVIQNPRYQVTQFGKPVTLSCSQTLNHNVMYWYQQKSSQAPKLLFHYYDKDFNNEADTPDNFQSRRPNTSFCFLDIRSPGLGDTAMYLCATSRDRGKTGELFFGEGSRLTVL.